This T cell receptor beta chain was documented in a study of blood T cell repertoires in COVID-19. Study in general: Acute-phase and convalescent COVID-19 samples originated in the United States, Italy and Spain. T cells, B-cell-depleted T cells, or PBMCs provided the cDNA or gDNA that served as material.

Those enrolled, adults aged about 18 to 89 years, came from some 23 US areas. During the 2 weeks before they entered the study, exposed participants had met someone with a PCR-confirmed or clinician-diagnosed COVID-19 case. Per germline, CDR1 LNHNV and CDR2 YYDKDF (reference sequence). V lost 0 bases and J 1 base, leaving 10 bases between the germline ends. The CDR3 is 16 amino acids. Using immunoSEQ multiplex PCR, the repertoire was profiled, and TCRdb retains in-frame clones only, with some absent. In the table there are some 180,000 clones, roughly 84% of which are singletons. V and J are TRBV15 and TRBJ1-3; D is unresolved. Specimen: PBMCs or T cells enriched from blood (not recorded which). The origin of this receptor is a woman in her 30s who had been exposed to COVID-19. For the CDR3, the DNA is TGTGCCACCAGCAGAGATCGCTCCACTTCTGGAAACACCATATATTTT. This gives the protein CATSRDRSTSGNTIYF. Variable domain in full (rest from reference TRBV15 and TRBJ1-3): DAMVIQNPRYQVTQFGKPVTLSCSQTLNHNVMYWYQQKSSQAPKLLFHYYDKDFNNEADTPDNFQSRRPNTSFCFLDIRSPGLGDTAMYLCATSRDRSTSGNTIYFGEGSWLTVV.